This section outlines one TCR beta chain sequence together with its context. Only in-frame clones appear in the TCRdb table, and some are missing; sequencing was by immunoSEQ multiplex PCR. Of fewer than 3,000 clones listed, over 80% are singletons. This sample was taken from a study of immune evolution from preneoplasia to lung adenocarcinoma. The junction had 7 bases not matched to a gene; V was cut back by 8 bases and J by 4 bases. The germline V gene encodes CDR1 MNHNS and CDR2 SASEGT. CDR3 length: 14 residues. The V and J genes are TRBV6-1 and TRBJ1-5; TRBD1 matches at 8 bases. The sequence came from a person between 60 and 80 years old with invasive lung adenocarcinoma. The sample comprised FFPE invasive lung adenocarcinoma tissue. The CDR3 region is CASGDRGTNQPQHF. In DNA, the CDR3 is TGTGCCAGCGGAGACAGGGGCACGAATCAGCCCCAGCATTTT.